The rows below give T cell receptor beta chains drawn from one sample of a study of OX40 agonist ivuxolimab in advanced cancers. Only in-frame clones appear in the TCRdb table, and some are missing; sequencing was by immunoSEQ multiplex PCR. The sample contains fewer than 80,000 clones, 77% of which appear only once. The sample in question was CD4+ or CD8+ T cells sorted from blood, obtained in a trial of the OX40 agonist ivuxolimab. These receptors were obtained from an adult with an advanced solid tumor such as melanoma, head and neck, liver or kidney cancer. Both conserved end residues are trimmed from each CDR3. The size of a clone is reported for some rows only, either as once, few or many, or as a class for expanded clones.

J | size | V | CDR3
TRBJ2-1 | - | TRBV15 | ATSRADKFSYNEQF
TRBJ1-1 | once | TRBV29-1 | SVGGQGAGSTEAF
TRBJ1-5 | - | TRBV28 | ASRPGGPQPQH
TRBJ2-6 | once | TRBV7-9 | ASSLSDGANVLT
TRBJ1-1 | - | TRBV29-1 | SVKVANTEAF
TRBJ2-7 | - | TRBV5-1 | ASRTSQGPYEQY
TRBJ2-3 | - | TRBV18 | ASSPPGQASTDTQY
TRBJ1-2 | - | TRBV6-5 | ASSPWGVLGYGYT
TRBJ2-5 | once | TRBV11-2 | ASSLLKGLAGETQY
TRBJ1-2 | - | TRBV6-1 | ASSGTYYGYT
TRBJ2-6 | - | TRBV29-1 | SVSSGANVLT
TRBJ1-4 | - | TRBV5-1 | ASSLASTNEKLF
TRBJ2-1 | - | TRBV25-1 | ASRPGTNYNEQF
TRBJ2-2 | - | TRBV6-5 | ASSYGDIGDTGELF
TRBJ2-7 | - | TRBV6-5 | ASRRNQGTYEQY
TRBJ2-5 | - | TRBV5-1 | ASSGTGTGGWETQY
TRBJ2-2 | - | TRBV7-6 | ASSFPGGRAGELF
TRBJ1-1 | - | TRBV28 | ASSLPRRDRRTTEAF
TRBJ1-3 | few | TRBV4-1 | ASSQPRDSRNTIY
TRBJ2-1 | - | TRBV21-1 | ASSKIPTRGENEQF
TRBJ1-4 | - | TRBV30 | AWSVLGGFEKLF
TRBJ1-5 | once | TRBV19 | ASSSGEGGSNQPQH
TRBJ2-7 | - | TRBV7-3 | ASSTQTGYEQY
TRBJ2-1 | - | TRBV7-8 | ASSLVAAGTYNEQF
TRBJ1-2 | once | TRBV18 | ASSPLITDRGGGYT
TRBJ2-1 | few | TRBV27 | ASSLGRETYNEQF
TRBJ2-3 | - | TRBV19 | ASRAVPGDTHY
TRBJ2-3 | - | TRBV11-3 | ASSMGLAGETDTQY
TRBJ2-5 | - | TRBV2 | ASSDVEETQY
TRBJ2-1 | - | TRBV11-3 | ASSLVLDRPNEQF
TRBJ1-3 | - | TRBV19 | ASSSPTGNTIY
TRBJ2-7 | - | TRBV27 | ASRPAGGISEQY
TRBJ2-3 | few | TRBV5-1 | ASTAGERTDTQY
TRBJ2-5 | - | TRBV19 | ASSIGLAGGSETQY
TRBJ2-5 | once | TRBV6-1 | ASSEGSTAQTQY
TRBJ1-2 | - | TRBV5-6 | ASSLGTAYGYT
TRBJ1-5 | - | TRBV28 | ASSLIDREDQPQH
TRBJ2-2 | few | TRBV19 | ASSDTGPGTGELF
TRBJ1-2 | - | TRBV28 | ASSSTGFGGYT
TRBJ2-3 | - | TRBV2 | ASSGLYTDTQY
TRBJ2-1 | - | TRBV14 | ASSPVRDTYNEQF
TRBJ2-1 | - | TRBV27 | ASSLTSGDNEQF
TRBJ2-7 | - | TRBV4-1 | ASSQETDGAIYEQY
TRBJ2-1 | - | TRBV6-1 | ASSFTSGGSEQF
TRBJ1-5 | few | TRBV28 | ASSSNNQPQH